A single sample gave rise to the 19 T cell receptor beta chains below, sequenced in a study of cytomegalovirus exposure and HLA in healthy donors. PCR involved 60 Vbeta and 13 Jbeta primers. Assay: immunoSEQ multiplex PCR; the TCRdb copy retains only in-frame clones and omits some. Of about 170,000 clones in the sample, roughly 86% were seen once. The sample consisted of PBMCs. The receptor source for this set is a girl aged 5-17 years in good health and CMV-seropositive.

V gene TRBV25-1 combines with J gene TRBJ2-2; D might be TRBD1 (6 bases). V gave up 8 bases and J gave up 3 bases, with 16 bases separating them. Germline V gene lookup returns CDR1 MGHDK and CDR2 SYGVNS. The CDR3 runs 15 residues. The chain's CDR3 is CASEPADRDTGELFF. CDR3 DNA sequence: TGTGCCAGCGAGCCCGCGGACAGAGACACCGGGGAGCTGTTTTTT.

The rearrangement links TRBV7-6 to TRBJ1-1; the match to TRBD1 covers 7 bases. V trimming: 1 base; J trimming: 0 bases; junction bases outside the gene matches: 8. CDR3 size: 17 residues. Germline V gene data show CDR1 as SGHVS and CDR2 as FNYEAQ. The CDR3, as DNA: TGTGCCAGCAGCTTAGGGACAGGAATAGCCTTGAACACTGAAGCTTTCTTT. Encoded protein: CASSLGTGIALNTEAFF. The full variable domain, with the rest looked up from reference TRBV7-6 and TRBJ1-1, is GAGVSQSPRYKVTKRGQDVALRCDPISGHVSLYWYRQALGQGPEFLTYFNYEAQQDKSGLPNDRFSAERPEGSISTLTIQRTEQRDSAMYRCASSLGTGIALNTEAFFGQGTRLTVV.

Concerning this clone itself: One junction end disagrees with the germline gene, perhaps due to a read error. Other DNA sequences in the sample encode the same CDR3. CDR3 sequence reads: CASSQDRLIIAETQYF. The CDR3 DNA sequence: TGTGCCAGCAGTCAAGACAGGTTGATTATCGCGGAGACCCAGTACTTC. The J gene is TRBJ2-5, the V gene TRBV14; the D gene is possibly TRBD1 (6 bases). CDR3 length: 16 amino acids. In germline, CDR1 is SGHDN, CDR2 FVKESK.

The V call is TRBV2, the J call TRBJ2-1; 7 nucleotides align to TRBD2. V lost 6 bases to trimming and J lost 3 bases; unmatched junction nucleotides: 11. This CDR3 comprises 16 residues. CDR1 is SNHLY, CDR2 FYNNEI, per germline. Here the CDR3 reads CASRGIGAGNYNEQFF. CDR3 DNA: TGTGCCAGCAGGGGTATAGGAGCGGGAAACTACAATGAGCAGTTCTTC.

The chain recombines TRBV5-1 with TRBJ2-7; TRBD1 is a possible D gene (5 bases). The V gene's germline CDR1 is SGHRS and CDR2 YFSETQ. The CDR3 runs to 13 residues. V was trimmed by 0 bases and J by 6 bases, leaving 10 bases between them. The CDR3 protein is CASSLAPTAEQYF. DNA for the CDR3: TGCGCCAGCAGCTTGGCCCCGACAGCCGAGCAGTACTTC.

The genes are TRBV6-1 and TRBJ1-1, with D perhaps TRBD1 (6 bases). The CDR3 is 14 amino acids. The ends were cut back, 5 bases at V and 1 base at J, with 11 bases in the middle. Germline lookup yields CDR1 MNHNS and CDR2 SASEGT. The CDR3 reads CASSPGQKNTEAFF. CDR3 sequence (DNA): TGTGCCAGCAGTCCCGGACAGAAGAACACTGAAGCTTTCTTT.

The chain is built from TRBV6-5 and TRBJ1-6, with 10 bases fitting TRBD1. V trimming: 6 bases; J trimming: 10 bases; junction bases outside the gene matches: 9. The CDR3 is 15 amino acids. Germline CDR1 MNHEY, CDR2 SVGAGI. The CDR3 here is CASRSLTGGKSPLHF. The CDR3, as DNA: TGTGCCAGCAGGTCCTTGACAGGGGGCAAGTCACCCCTCCACTTT.

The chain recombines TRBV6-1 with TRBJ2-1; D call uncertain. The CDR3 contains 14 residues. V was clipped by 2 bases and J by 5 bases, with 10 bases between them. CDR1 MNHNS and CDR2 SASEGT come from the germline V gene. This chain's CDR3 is CASSERVSHNEQFF. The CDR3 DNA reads TGTGCCAGCAGTGAAAGAGTGAGCCACAATGAGCAGTTCTTC.

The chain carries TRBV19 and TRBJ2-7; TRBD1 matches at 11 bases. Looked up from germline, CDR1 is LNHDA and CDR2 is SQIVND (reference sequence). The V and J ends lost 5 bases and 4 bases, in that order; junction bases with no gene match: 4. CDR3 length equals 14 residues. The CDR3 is CASSLGTGGYEQYF. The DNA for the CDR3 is TGTGCCAGTAGTCTAGGGACAGGGGGGTACGAGCAGTACTTC.

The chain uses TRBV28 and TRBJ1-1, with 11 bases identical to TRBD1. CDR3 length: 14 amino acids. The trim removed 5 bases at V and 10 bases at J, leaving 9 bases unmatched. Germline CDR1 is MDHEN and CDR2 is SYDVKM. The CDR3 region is CASSPRTGGWVAFF. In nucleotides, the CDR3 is TGTGCCAGCAGTCCTCGGACAGGGGGCTGGGTAGCTTTCTTT.

The CDR3 protein is CASSASTEAFF. The CDR3 DNA reads TGTGCCAGCAGCGCGTCCACTGAAGCTTTCTTT. The chain couples TRBV11-1 to TRBJ1-1; D unclear. V lost 5 bases to trimming and J lost 4 bases, with 5 bases between them. Looked up from germline, CDR1 is SGHAT and CDR2 is FQDESV (reference sequence). The CDR3 runs to 11 residues.

The CDR3 here is CASSVSEKRPGEAFF. The CDR3 DNA is TGCGCCAGCAGCGTCTCGGAGAAACGGCCGGGGGAAGCTTTCTTT. The chain employs TRBV5-1 and TRBJ1-1; D is unclear. V lost 4 bases and J lost 8, with 21 bases in between. The CDR3 runs 15 residues. CDR1 is SGHRS and CDR2 is YFSETQ in the germline V gene.

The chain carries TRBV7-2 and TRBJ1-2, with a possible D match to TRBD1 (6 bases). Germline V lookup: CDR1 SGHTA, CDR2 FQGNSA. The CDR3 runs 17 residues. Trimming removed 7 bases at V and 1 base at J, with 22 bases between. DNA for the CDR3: TGTGCCAGCACCCTTAGATATGCAGGGGCGGGTAACTATGGCTACACCTTC. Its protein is CASTLRYAGAGNYGYTF.

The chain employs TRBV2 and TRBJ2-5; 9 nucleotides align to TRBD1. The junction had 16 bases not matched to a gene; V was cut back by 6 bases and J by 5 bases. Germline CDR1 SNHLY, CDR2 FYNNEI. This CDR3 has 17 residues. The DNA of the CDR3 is TGTGCCAGCAGGCCTAACCGGGACAGGGCCATCGGGGAGACCCAGTACTTC. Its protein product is CASRPNRDRAIGETQYF.

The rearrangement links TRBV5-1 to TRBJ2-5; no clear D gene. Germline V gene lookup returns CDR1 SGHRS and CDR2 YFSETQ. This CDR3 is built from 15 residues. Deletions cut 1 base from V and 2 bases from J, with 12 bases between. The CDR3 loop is CASSLQAQIQETQYF. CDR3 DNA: TGCGCCAGCAGCTTGCAGGCTCAGATACAAGAGACCCAGTACTTC. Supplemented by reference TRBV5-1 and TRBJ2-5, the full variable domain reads KAGVTQTPRYLIKTRGQQVTLSCSPISGHRSVSWYQQTPGQGLQFLFEYFSETQRNKGNFPGRFSGRQFSNSRSEMNVSTLELGDSALYLCASSLQAQIQETQYFGPGTRLLVL.

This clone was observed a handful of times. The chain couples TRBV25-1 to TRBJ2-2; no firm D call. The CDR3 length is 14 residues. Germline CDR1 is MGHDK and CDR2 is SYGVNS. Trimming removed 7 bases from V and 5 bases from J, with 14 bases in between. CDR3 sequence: CASTDMRDTGELFF. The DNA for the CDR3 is TGTGCCAGCACCGACATGCGAGATACCGGGGAGCTGTTTTTT.

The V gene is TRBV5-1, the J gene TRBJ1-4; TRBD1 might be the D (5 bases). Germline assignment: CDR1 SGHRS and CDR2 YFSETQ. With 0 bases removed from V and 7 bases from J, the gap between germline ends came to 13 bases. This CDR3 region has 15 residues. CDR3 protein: CASSLEAAGGEKLFF. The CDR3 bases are TGCGCCAGCAGCTTGGAAGCAGCCGGGGGTGAAAAACTGTTTTTT.

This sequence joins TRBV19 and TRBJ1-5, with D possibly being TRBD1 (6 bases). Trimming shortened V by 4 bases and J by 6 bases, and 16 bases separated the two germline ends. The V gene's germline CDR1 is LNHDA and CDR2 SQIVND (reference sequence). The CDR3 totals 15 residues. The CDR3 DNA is TGTGCCAGTAGTACACTCTCAACAGGGACTCAGCCCCAGCATTTT. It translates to CASSTLSTGTQPQHF.

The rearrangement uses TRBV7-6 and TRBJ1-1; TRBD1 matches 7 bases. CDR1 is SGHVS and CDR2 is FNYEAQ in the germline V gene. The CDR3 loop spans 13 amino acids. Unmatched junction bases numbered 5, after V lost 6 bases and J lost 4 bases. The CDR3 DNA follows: TGTGCCAGCAGAAGACAGGGTCCCACTGAAGCTTTCTTT. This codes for CASRRQGPTEAFF. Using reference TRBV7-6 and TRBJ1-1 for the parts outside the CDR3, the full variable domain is GAGVSQSPRYKVTKRGQDVALRCDPISGHVSLYWYRQALGQGPEFLTYFNYEAQQDKSGLPNDRFSAERPEGSISTLTIQRTEQRDSAMYRCASRRQGPTEAFFGQGTRLTVV.